This T cell receptor beta chain was documented in a study of Ad26.COV2.S vaccination and SARS-CoV-2 variants. About the research overall: Each vaccinee took Ad26.COV2.S intramuscularly, once or twice 56 days apart. Study-level points and caveats: The study found higher spike-specific TCR breadth in vaccine than placebo recipients.

Treatment meaning: about 20 received Ad26.COV2.S at low or high dose, single or two shots; roughly 5 received placebo; per-sample allocation not given. Day 63 after the first vaccine or placebo injection was the time point for sampling. Donation was by an adult aged 18-55 years who was in Boston. TCRdb's copy holds only in-frame clones and misses some; the assay was immunoSEQ multiplex PCR. This repertoire shows around 500,000 clones, 80% to 90% found once; its top ten account for around 1.6%. The trim removed 8 bases at V and 6 bases at J, leaving 14 bases unmatched. The CDR3 is made up of 16 amino acids. CDR1 is LNHDA and CDR2 is SQIVND in the germline V gene (reference sequence). Points on this clone: Its cognate antigen is unknown.

The J gene is TRBJ1-5, the V gene TRBV19, with 9 positions matching TRBD1. The clonotype was recovered from a person aged 18-65 years who received the Ad26.COV2.S COVID-19 vaccine or a placebo. The sequences come from peripheral blood, collected in a trial of Ad26.COV2.S vaccine versus placebo. The DNA for the CDR3 is TGTGCCAGTCGACCCGGGGCGACAGGGGGAAGTCAGCCCCAGCATTTT. Protein: CASRPGATGGSQPQHF.